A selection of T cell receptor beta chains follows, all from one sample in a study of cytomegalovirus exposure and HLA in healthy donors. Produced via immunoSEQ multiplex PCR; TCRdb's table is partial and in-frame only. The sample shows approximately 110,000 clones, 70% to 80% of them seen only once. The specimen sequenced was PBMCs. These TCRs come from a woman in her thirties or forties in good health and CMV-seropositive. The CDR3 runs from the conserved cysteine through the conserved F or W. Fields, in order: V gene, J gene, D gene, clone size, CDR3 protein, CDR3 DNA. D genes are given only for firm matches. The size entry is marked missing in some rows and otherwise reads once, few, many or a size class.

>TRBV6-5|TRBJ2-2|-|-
CASSYVSTGAGELFF
TGTGCCAGCAGTTACGTATCAACGGGAGCCGGGGAGCTGTTTTTT
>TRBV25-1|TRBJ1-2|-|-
CASSELPQGSHYGYTF
TGTGCCAGCAGTGAACTGCCCCAGGGGTCGCATTATGGCTACACCTTC
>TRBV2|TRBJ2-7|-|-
CASRRYSYEQYF
TGTGCCAGCAGGAGATACTCCTACGAGCAGTACTTC
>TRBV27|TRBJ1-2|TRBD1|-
CASSAAGTGRRQSGYGYTF
TGTGCCAGCAGTGCTGCCGGGACAGGGAGGCGGCAGAGCGGCTATGGCTACACCTTC
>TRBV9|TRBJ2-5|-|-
CASSLDQETQYF
TGTGCCAGCAGTCTAGACCAAGAGACCCAGTACTTC
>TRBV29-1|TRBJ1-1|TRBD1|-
CSVTGTGTAAFF
TGCAGCGTCACCGGGACAGGGACTGCAGCTTTCTTT
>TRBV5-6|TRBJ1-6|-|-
CASSKFSNSPLHF
TGTGCCAGCAGTAAGTTTAGCAATTCACCCCTCCACTTT
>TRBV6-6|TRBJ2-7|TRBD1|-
CASRGQGTGLYEQYF
TGTGCCAGCAGGGGTCAAGGGACAGGGCTCTACGAGCAGTACTTC
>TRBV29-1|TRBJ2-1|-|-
CSVESGREDRSYNEQFF
TGCAGCGTTGAATCAGGTAGGGAGGACAGGTCGTACAATGAGCAGTTCTTC
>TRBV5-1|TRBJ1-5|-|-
CASSLGRDQPQHF
TGCGCCAGCAGCTTGGGACGGGATCAGCCCCAGCATTTT
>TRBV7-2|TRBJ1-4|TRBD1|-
CASSAQGASDEKLFF
TGTGCCAGCAGCGCCCAGGGGGCGAGTGACGAAAAACTGTTTTTT
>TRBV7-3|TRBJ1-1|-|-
CASSFREVNTEAFF
TGTGCCAGCAGCTTCAGGGAAGTGAACACTGAAGCTTTCTTT
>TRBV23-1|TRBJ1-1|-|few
CASSQSGTLNTEAFF
TGCGCCAGCAGTCAGTCCGGGACTCTGAACACTGAAGCTTTCTTT
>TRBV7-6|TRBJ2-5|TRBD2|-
CASSSWTSGNQETQYF
TGTGCCAGCAGCTCATGGACTAGCGGGAACCAAGAGACCCAGTACTTC
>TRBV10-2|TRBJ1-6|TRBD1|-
CASSPGQGDNSPLHF
TGCGCCAGCAGTCCGGGACAGGGAGATAATTCACCCCTCCACTTT
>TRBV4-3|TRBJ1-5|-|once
CASSQDLPGLHHQPQHF
TGCGCCAGCAGCCAAGATTTACCAGGACTCCATCACCAGCCCCAGCATTTT
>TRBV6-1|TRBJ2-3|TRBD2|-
CASSPGLNTDTQYF
TGTGCCAGCAGTCCGGGACTAAACACAGATACGCAGTATTTT
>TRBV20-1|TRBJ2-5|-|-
CSARIQETQYF
TGCAGTGCTAGAATCCAGGAGACCCAGTACTTC
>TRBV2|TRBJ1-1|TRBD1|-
CASSPTGLEAFF
TGTGCCAGCAGCCCGACAGGGCTTGAAGCTTTCTTT
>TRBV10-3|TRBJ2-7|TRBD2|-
CAISEPRRLAGGLEQYF
TGTGCCATCAGTGAGCCCCGGCGACTAGCGGGGGGGCTCGAGCAGTACTTC
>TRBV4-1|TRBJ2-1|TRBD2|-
CASSPLAGSDNEQFF
TGCGCCAGCAGCCCCCTAGCGGGATCTGACAATGAGCAGTTCTTC
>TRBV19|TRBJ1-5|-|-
CASSILFGNQPQHF
TGTGCCAGTAGTATACTCTTTGGCAATCAGCCCCAGCATTTT
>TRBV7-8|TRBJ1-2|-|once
CASSRAKGNYGYTF
TGTGCCAGCAGCCGAGCGAAGGGGAACTATGGCTACACCTTC
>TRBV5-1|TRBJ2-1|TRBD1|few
CASSASGQGQFF
TGCGCCAGCAGCGCGTCGGGACAGGGTCAGTTCTTC
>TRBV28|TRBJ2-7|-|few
CASCGLGSKGGEQYF
TGTGCCAGCTGCGGACTCGGATCCAAAGGAGGGGAGCAGTACTTC
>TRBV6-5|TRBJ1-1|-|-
CASSSQLNTEAFF
TGTGCCAGCAGTTCACAACTGAACACTGAAGCTTTCTTT
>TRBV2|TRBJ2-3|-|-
CASSEILQAFGTDTQYF
TGTGCCAGCAGTGAAATCCTGCAGGCCTTCGGCACAGATACGCAGTATTTT
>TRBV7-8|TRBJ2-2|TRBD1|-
CASSSRGQAANTGELFF
TGTGCCAGCAGCTCCCGGGGACAGGCCGCGAACACCGGGGAGCTGTTTTTT
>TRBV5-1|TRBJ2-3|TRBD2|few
CASSLGRGGATDTQYF
TGCGCCAGCAGCTTGGGCCGGGGGGGCGCCACAGATACGCAGTATTTT
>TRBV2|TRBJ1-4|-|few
CASSTGPTAGKLFF
TGTGCCAGCAGCACGGGACCTACAGCGGGAAAACTGTTTTTT
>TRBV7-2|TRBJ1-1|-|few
CASSVQGNTEAFF
TGTGCCAGCAGCGTACAGGGGAACACTGAAGCTTTCTTT
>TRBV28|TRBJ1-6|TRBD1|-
CASLPGTGGSPLHF
TGTGCCAGTCTTCCCGGGACAGGTGGTTCACCCCTCCACTTT